This entry describes one T cell receptor beta chain. No antigen is known for it. Here the CDR3 omits its conserved ending phenylalanine or tryptophan, so a read error is the likely source. The limits of the CDR3 on the DNA are not certain, so only TCRdb's listed CDR3 is given. This sample was taken from a study of T cells in Graves' hyperthyroidism and ophthalmopathy. Whole-study findings and limits: Ophthalmopathy prediction by the model preceded onset by a median approximately 5.9 months.

RNA transcripts were the template for amplifying TCR beta CDR3 regions. Using the HTBI primer set, a first-round RT-PCR was run on the TCR CDR3. Each CDR3 protein gets one entry after TCRdb re-called the multiplex PCR reads with MiXCR. The sample shows about 52,000 distinct CDR3 sequences, roughly half of them seen only once. Sequenced: blood. This sequence was found in a woman aged 45 to 65 with Graves' ophthalmopathy.

CDR3 residues: CASSQELAG. The chain links TRBV7-6 to TRBJ2-5; the table's D call TRBD2 went unverified against the DNA. The CDR3 is 9 amino acids in total, end residues counted. The germline V gene has CDR1 SGHVS and CDR2 FNYEAQ.